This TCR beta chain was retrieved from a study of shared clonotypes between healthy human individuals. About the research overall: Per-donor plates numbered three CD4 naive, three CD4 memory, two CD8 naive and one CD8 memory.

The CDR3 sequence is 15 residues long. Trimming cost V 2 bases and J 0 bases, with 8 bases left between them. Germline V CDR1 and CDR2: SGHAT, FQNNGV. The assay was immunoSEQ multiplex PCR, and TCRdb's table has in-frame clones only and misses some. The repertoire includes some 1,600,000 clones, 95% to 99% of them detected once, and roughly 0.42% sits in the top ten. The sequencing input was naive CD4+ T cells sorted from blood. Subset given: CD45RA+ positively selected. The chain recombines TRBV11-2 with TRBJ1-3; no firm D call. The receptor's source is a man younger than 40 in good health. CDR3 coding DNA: TGTGCCAGCAGCTTATACGGACTCTCTGGAAACACCATATATTTT. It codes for CASSLYGLSGNTIYF.